Each of the 25 T cell receptor beta chains below was sequenced from the same sample in a study of blood T cell repertoires in COVID-19. This table comes from immunoSEQ multiplex PCR, and its TCRdb copy is limited to in-frame clones, with some not included. Here the sample spans 63,000 or so clones, 82% being singletons. Sequencing was done on a sample of peripheral blood. Source of these receptors: an elderly man with active COVID-19.

The chain recombines TRBV7-9 with TRBJ1-5, with TRBD1 matching over 9 bases. CDR3 length: 16 residues. The V gene end was trimmed by 5 bases and the J gene end by 6 bases; junction bases not matched to a gene: 11. Germline V gene data show CDR1 as SEHNR and CDR2 as FQNEAQ (reference sequence). The chain's CDR3 is CASSPGDRVNGQPQHF. The CDR3 DNA sequence: TGTGCCAGCAGCCCAGGGGACAGGGTAAACGGTCAGCCCCAGCATTTT.

CDR3 protein: CASSQVGRGLGYGYTF. CDR3 sequence (DNA): TGTGCCAGCAGCCAAGTTGGCAGGGGGCTTGGCTATGGCTACACCTTC. This chain connects TRBV4-2 to TRBJ1-2; TRBD1 aligns across 8 bases. Germline CDR1 and CDR2: LGHNA and YNFKEQ. The CDR3 extends over 16 amino acids. The J segment lost 4 bases and the V segment lost 1 base, leaving 8 bases of the junction unmatched.

A single count supports this clone. This chain uses TRBV5-5 with TRBJ2-2; D gene unclear. The length of the CDR3 is 14 residues. Germline values: CDR1 SGHKS, CDR2 YYEKEE (reference sequence). Trimming left V 5 bases short and J 0 bases short, with 8 bases between. The CDR3 DNA reads TGTGCCAGCAGGGCTTTATCGAACACCGGGGAGCTGTTTTTT. Its translation is CASRALSNTGELFF.

This clone was found a few times. This rearrangement joins TRBV18 to TRBJ1-4; possible D gene TRBD1, 5 bases. CDR3 length: 15 residues. Germline CDR1 reads KGHSH; CDR2 reads LQKENI. Trimming left V 2 bases short and J 3 bases short, with 10 bases between. Here the CDR3 DNA reads TGTGCCAGCTCACCAGCAGGGTTGTCTAATGAAAAACTGTTTTTT. As protein: CASSPAGLSNEKLFF.

This sequence joins TRBV6-5 and TRBJ1-6; D is perhaps TRBD1 (5 bases). V dropped 2 bases and J dropped 9 bases, with 17 bases sitting between them. This CDR3 has 16 amino acids. Germline V gene sequence: CDR1 MNHEY, CDR2 SVGAGI. In DNA form, the CDR3 reads TGTGCCAGCAGTTACGGTCTAGGGCAGGGTGGTTCACCCCTCCACTTT. It translates to CASSYGLGQGGSPLHF.

This clone showed up just once. This chain connects TRBV7-3 to TRBJ2-7; TRBD1 aligns across 7 bases. This CDR3 contains 13 residues. Germline lookup yields CDR1 SGHTA and CDR2 FQGTGA. V shed 6 bases and J 2 bases; nucleotides not matched to a gene: 4. Here the CDR3 reads CASSATGAYEQYF. The CDR3 bases are TGTGCCAGCAGTGCAACAGGGGCCTACGAGCAGTACTTC.

This chain links TRBV28 with TRBJ2-1, with D unresolved. Germline CDR1 MDHEN, CDR2 SYDVKM. Trimming removed 7 bases at V and 6 bases at J, with 7 bases between. The CDR3 contains 11 residues. CDR3 nucleotide sequence: TGTGCCAGCAACAGTATCAATGAGCAGTTCTTC. Residues: CASNSINEQFF.

The rearrangement links TRBV5-1 to TRBJ2-1, with TRBD2 identical over 7 bases. There are 15 residues in the CDR3. Germline assignment: CDR1 SGHRS and CDR2 YFSETQ. Losses at the gene ends were 6 bases for V and 6 bases for J; bases not matched to a gene: 12. CDR3 residues: CASNIGGLGINEQFF. The CDR3 region has the DNA TGCGCCAGCAACATCGGGGGGTTGGGGATCAATGAGCAGTTCTTC.

In its sample, this clone was seen once. V usage is TRBV3-1 (or the pseudogene TRBV3-2) and J usage is TRBJ2-5; 9 bases align to TRBD1. Germline lookup yields CDR1 LGHDT and CDR2 YNNKEL (reference sequence). V gave up 0 bases and J gave up 5 bases; unmatched junction bases: 13. There are 18 residues in the CDR3. CDR3 nucleotides: TGTGCCAGCAGCCAAGATTATATGGGCCGGGACAGGGATGAGACCCAGTACTTC. Translated, it gives CASSQDYMGRDRDETQYF.

Only a few counts were recorded for this clone. The chain carries TRBV7-3 and TRBJ2-1, with TRBD2 matching 9 bases. In germline, CDR1 is SGHTA, CDR2 FQGTGA. The CDR3 contains 15 residues. The ends lost 5 bases at V and 5 bases at J; junction bases unmatched: 7. CDR3 in DNA: TGTGCCAGCAGCCTTTCTAGCGGGGTCCACAATGAGCAGTTCTTC. It specifies CASSLSSGVHNEQFF.

The genes are TRBV4-2 and TRBJ2-3; 11 nucleotides agree with TRBD2. Germline V gene sequence: CDR1 LGHNA, CDR2 YNFKEQ. The CDR3 has 22 residues. With 0 bases clipped from V and 0 bases from J, the junction kept 17 bases outside the gene matches. The chain's CDR3 is CASSQDGRVFLAGGPSTDTQYF. The CDR3, as DNA: TGTGCCAGCAGCCAAGATGGGCGCGTGTTCCTAGCGGGGGGTCCTAGCACAGATACGCAGTATTTT.

The V and J genes are TRBV3-1 (or the pseudogene TRBV3-2) and TRBJ2-1; D might be TRBD1 (6 bases). In germline, CDR1 is LGHDT, CDR2 YNNKEL (reference sequence). The CDR3 consists of 15 residues. Trimming removed 8 bases from V and 0 bases from J, with 14 bases in between. CDR3: CASRRTDSSYNEQFF. As DNA, the CDR3 is TGTGCCAGCCGACGAACGGACAGCTCCTACAATGAGCAGTTCTTC.

This clone turned up a few times. The chain uses TRBV4-3 and TRBJ2-6, with a weak D call TRBD2 (6 bases). V was trimmed by 0 bases and J by 1 base, leaving 7 bases between them. The CDR3 is 16 amino acids. CDR1 LGHNA and CDR2 YSLEER come from the germline V gene. The CDR3 nucleotides read TGCGCCAGCAGCCAAGAGGGGGGATCTGGGGCCAACGTCCTGACTTTC. Translated, it gives CASSQEGGSGANVLTF.

This clone has a handful of counts. The chain combines TRBV4-1 with TRBJ1-5, with D unresolved. The CDR3 runs 13 residues. CDR1 is MGHRA, CDR2 YSYEKL, per germline. Trimming removed 0 bases at V and 6 bases at J, with 6 bases between. CDR3 in amino acids: CASSQEGGQPQHF. CDR3 in DNA: TGCGCCAGCAGCCAAGAAGGCGGTCAGCCCCAGCATTTT.

The V call is TRBV5-5, the J call TRBJ2-1, with TRBD2 as a possible D gene (5 bases). Looked up from germline, CDR1 is SGHKS and CDR2 is YYEKEE (reference sequence). The CDR3 spans 15 residues. Trimming removed 4 bases at V and 5 bases at J, with 16 bases between. CDR3 coding DNA: TGTGCCAGCAGCCGAGTCGGAGGTGGTCACAATGAGCAGTTCTTC. As protein: CASSRVGGGHNEQFF.

This rearrangement joins TRBV5-1 to TRBJ1-5; a weak D match, TRBD1 (5 bases). The CDR3 length is 13 residues. The germline V gene has CDR1 SGHRS and CDR2 YFSETQ. Trimming took off 5 bases at V and 6 bases at J, with 12 bases between the two ends. The CDR3 spells CASSYGGGQPQHF. Here the CDR3 DNA reads TGCGCCAGCAGTTACGGGGGTGGTCAGCCCCAGCATTTT.

The chain has TRBV4-3 and TRBJ2-3; possibly TRBD2 for D (7 bases). The CDR3 has 16 amino acids. The V and J ends lost 0 bases and 5 bases respectively, with 15 bases between them. Germline V gives CDR1 LGHNA, CDR2 YSLEER. In DNA form, the CDR3 reads TGCGCCAGCAGCCAAGATGGGGGGGCATACAAAGATACGCAGTATTTT. Its translation: CASSQDGGAYKDTQYF.

This chain uses TRBV3-1 (or the pseudogene TRBV3-2) with TRBJ1-1; TRBD1 matches at 7 bases. Trimming removed 4 bases from V and 6 bases from J; junction bases left unmatched: 5. Germline V CDR1 and CDR2: LGHDT, YNNKEL (reference sequence). The CDR3 covers 13 residues. CDR3 in amino acids: CASSPGDSSEAFF. The CDR3 DNA reads as TGTGCCAGCAGCCCTGGGGACAGTTCTGAAGCTTTCTTT.

The chain employs TRBV7-9 and TRBJ2-3; no firm D call. CDR3 length equals 14 residues. Trimming took 5 bases from V and 1 from J, leaving 10 bases between them. Per the germline V gene, CDR1 is SEHNR and CDR2 is FQNEAQ (reference sequence). The CDR3 spells CASSRDTRTDTQYF. CDR3 DNA: TGTGCCAGCAGCCGAGACACCCGCACAGATACGCAGTATTTT. Drawing the rest from reference TRBV7-9 and TRBJ2-3, the complete variable domain is DTGVSQNPRHKITKRGQNVTFRCDPISEHNRLYWYRQTLGQGPEFLTYFQNEAQLEKSRLLSDRFSAERPKGSFSTLEIQRTEQGDSAMYLCASSRDTRTDTQYFGPGTRLTVL.

The chain has TRBV5-1 and TRBJ1-3; 11 positions agree with TRBD1. Looked up from germline, CDR1 is SGHRS and CDR2 is YFSETQ. Trimming cost V 4 bases and J 1 base; bases outside gene matches: 4. This CDR3 has 16 amino acids. In DNA, the CDR3 is TGCGCCAGCAGCGAAGGGACAGGGGGTTCTGGAAACACCATATATTTT. This translates into CASSEGTGGSGNTIYF. Using reference TRBV5-1 and TRBJ1-3 for the parts outside the CDR3, the full variable domain is KAGVTQTPRYLIKTRGQQVTLSCSPISGHRSVSWYQQTPGQGLQFLFEYFSETQRNKGNFPGRFSGRQFSNSRSEMNVSTLELGDSALYLCASSEGTGGSGNTIYFGEGSWLTVV.

V is TRBV9 and J is TRBJ1-2; no clear D. Per the germline V gene, CDR1 is SGDLS and CDR2 is YYNGEE. The CDR3 consists of 14 residues. V lost 0 bases to trimming and J lost 5 bases, with 11 bases between them. The DNA for the CDR3 is TGTGCCAGCAGCGTAGATGAGGGTAAATATGGCTACACCTTC. Translated: CASSVDEGKYGYTF.

This chain uses TRBV7-2 with TRBJ2-3; D is perhaps TRBD1 (6 bases). Germline V lookup: CDR1 SGHTA, CDR2 FQGNSA. The CDR3 runs 15 residues. Trimming pared 3 bases from V and 2 bases from J, leaving 12 bases between. The CDR3 loop reads CASSFVGTNTDTQYF. CDR3 DNA: TGTGCCAGCAGCTTCGTGGGGACAAACACAGATACGCAGTATTTT.

The rearrangement joins TRBV11-2 to TRBJ1-3; D gene uncertain. The ends were cut back, 1 base at V and 0 bases at J, with 7 bases in the middle. The CDR3 loop spans 15 amino acids. In germline, CDR1 is SGHAT, CDR2 FQNNGV. The CDR3 bases are TGTGCCAGCAGCTTAGTCAGTCTCTCTGGAAACACCATATATTTT. This sequence encodes CASSLVSLSGNTIYF.

The gene calls are TRBV10-3 and TRBJ2-2, with 9 positions matching TRBD2. The junction had 8 bases not matched to a gene; V was cut back by 9 bases and J by 6 bases. This CDR3 is built from 14 residues. The V gene's germline CDR1 is ENHRY and CDR2 SYGVKD. The CDR3 DNA reads as TGTGCCATGAGCGGGACTAGCTTTCCCGGGGAGCTGTTTTTT. Protein product: CAMSGTSFPGELFF.

The V call is TRBV7-8, the J call TRBJ1-2; D might be TRBD1 (6 bases). The CDR3 is 13 residues long. Germline CDR1 reads SGHVS; CDR2 reads FQNEAQ. V gave up 10 bases and J gave up 6 bases, with 18 bases separating them. CDR3 region: CATRPRGLHGYTF. CDR3 nucleotide sequence: TGTGCCACCAGACCCAGGGGCCTTCATGGCTACACCTTC. Supplemented by reference TRBV7-8 and TRBJ1-2, the full variable domain reads GAGVSQSPRYKVAKRGQDVALRCDPISGHVSLFWYQQALGQGPEFLTYFQNEAQLDKSGLPSDRFFAERPEGSVSTLKIQRTQQEDSAVYLCATRPRGLHGYTFGSGTRLTVV.